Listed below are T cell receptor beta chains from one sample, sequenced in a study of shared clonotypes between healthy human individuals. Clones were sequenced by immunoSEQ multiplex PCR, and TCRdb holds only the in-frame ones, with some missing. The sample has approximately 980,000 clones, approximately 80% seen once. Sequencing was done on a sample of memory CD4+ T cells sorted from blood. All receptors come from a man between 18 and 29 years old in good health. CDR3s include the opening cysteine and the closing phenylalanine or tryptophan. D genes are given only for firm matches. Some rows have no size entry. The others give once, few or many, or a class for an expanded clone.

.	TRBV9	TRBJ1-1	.	CASSPQMGGNTEAFF	TGTGCCAGCAGCCCCCAGATGGGGGGAAACACTGAAGCTTTCTTT
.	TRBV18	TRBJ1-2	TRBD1	CASPLTPGQGTGYTF	TGTGCCAGCCCACTTACCCCGGGACAGGGTACCGGCTACACCTTC
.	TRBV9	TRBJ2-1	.	CASSVDQGIYNEQFF	TGTGCCAGCAGCGTAGATCAGGGGATCTACAATGAGCAGTTCTTC
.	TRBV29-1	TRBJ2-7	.	CSAVEFAGQYF	TGCAGCGCCGTTGAGTTTGCCGGGCAGTACTTC
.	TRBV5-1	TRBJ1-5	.	CASSLTGSDQPQHF	TGCGCCAGCAGCTTGACAGGAAGCGATCAGCCCCAGCATTTT
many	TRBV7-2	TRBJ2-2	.	CASSLSGVNTGELFF	TGTGCCAGCAGCTTATCCGGGGTGAACACCGGGGAGCTGTTTTTT
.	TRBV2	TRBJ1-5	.	CASTQDSVNQPQHF	TGTGCCAGCACCCAGGACAGCGTTAATCAGCCCCAGCATTTT
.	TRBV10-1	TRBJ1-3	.	CASRTGNTIYF	TGCGCCAGCAGGACTGGAAACACCATATATTTT
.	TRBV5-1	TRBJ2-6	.	CASSGAASGANVLTF	TGCGCCAGCAGTGGGGCAGCCTCTGGGGCCAACGTCCTGACTTTC
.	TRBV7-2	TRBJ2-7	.	CASTQGPYEQYF	TGTGCCAGCACCCAGGGCCCCTACGAGCAGTACTTC
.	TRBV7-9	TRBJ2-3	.	CASSRIGGADTQYF	TGTGCCAGCAGCCGAATCGGGGGAGCCGATACGCAGTATTTT
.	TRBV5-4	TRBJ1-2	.	CASSLDGTYGYTF	TGTGCCAGCAGCCTTGACGGAACGTATGGCTACACCTTC
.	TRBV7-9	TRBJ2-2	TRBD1	CASSQDRVTGELFF	TGTGCCAGCAGCCAGGACAGGGTTACCGGGGAGCTGTTTTTT
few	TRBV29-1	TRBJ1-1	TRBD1	CSADRGTEAFF	TGCAGCGCGGACAGGGGCACTGAAGCTTTCTTT
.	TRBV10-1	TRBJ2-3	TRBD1	CASSYLRDRGIDTQYF	TGCGCCAGCAGTTACCTCCGGGACAGGGGAATAGATACGCAGTATTTT
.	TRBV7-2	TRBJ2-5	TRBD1	CASSSDRGETQYF	TGTGCCAGCAGCTCTGACAGGGGAGAGACCCAGTACTTC
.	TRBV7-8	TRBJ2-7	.	CASSPTGVSSYEQYF	TGTGCCAGCAGCCCCACAGGCGTTAGCTCCTACGAGCAGTACTTC
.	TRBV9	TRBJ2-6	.	CASSVGLGGSFSGANVLTF	TGTGCCAGCAGCGTAGGGTTGGGGGGCTCCTTCTCTGGGGCCAACGTCCTGACTTTC
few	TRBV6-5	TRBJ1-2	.	CASSPWGNDGYTF	TGTGCCAGCAGTCCCTGGGGAAATGATGGCTACACCTTC
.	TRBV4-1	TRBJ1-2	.	CASSQAEGNNYGYTF	TGCGCCAGCAGCCAAGCGGAAGGAAATAACTATGGCTACACCTTC
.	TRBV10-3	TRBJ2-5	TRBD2	CAISGTSGGGETQYF	TGTGCCATCAGTGGGACTAGCGGGGGGGGAGAGACCCAGTACTTC
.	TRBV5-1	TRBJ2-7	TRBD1	CASSLDQGAGQYF	TGCGCCAGCAGCTTGGACCAGGGGGCCGGGCAGTACTTC
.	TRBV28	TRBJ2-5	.	CASSGFLGQKNQETQYF	TGTGCCAGCAGCGGATTTTTGGGGCAAAAGAACCAAGAGACCCAGTACTTC
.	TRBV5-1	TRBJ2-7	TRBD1	CASSAGGVSSYEQYF	TGCGCCAGCAGCGCAGGGGGCGTCAGCTCCTACGAGCAGTACTTC
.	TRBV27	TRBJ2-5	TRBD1	CASSLSGQGGKTQYF	TGTGCCAGCAGTTTATCAGGACAGGGAGGCAAGACCCAGTACTTC
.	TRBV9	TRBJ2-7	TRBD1	CASSRVGRGPYEQYF	TGTGCCAGCAGCCGGGTGGGCAGGGGGCCCTACGAGCAGTACTTC
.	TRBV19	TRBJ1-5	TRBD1	CASSTSGGAEQPQHF	TGTGCCAGTAGTACGTCAGGGGGCGCGGAGCAGCCCCAGCATTTT
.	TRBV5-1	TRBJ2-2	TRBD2	CASSLGGSDTGELFF	TGCGCCAGCAGCTTGGGCGGGAGCGACACCGGGGAGCTGTTTTTT
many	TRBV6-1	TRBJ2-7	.	CASTGGRDPYEQYF	TGTGCCAGCACGGGTGGCAGGGACCCCTACGAGCAGTACTTC
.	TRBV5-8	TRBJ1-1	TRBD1	CASSLRGQKIEAFF	TGTGCCAGCAGCTTAAGGGGACAGAAAATTGAAGCTTTCTTT
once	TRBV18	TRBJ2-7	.	CASSPSATSYEQYF	TGTGCCAGCTCACCCTCGGCAACTTCCTACGAGCAGTACTTC
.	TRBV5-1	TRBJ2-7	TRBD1	CASSAAGGSYEQYF	TGCGCCAGCAGCGCCGCAGGGGGCTCCTACGAGCAGTACTTC
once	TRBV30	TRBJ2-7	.	CAWSEPLRGEQYF	TGTGCCTGGAGTGAGCCGTTGAGGGGCGAGCAGTACTTC
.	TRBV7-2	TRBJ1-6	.	CASSRRDGENSPLHF	TGTGCCAGCAGCCGTAGGGACGGGGAAAATTCACCCCTCCACTTT
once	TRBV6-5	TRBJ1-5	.	CASSYSKGGKQPQHF	TGTGCCAGCAGTTACTCGAAGGGGGGCAAGCAGCCCCAGCATTTT